Listed below are T cell receptor beta chains from one sample, sequenced in a study of T cell responses to AZD1222 COVID-19 vaccine. Profiling relied on immunoSEQ multiplex PCR, and the TCRdb table lists in-frame clones only, not all of them. Here the sample spans over 150,000 clones, 80% to 90% being singletons. The input for sequencing was peripheral blood, taken on day 0 of MenACWY control vaccination. The source of these receptors is an adult in good health. The CDR3 runs from the conserved cysteine through the conserved F or W.

TRBV4-3	TRBJ2-7	CASSQDLAVYSYEQYF
TRBV5-6	TRBJ1-2	CASSLVQGPNYGYTF
TRBV29-1	TRBJ2-3	CSVMSGENTQYF
TRBV5-1	TRBJ1-4	CASNLGQSTNEKLFF
TRBV5-8	TRBJ2-5	CASSLGTGGVRQETQYF
TRBV14	TRBJ1-3	CASSQDPSYSGNTIYF
TRBV11-2	TRBJ2-3	CASSQRSGGLGGDTQYF
TRBV21-1	TRBJ1-3	CASSKGAAGNTIYF
TRBV7-9	TRBJ1-2	CASSETQGSYGYTF
TRBV6-6	TRBJ1-2	CASSPDSYGYTF
TRBV5-4	TRBJ1-2	CASSLDANYGYTF
TRBV4-1	TRBJ2-1	CASSQEAGNYNEQFF
TRBV15	TRBJ1-5	CATSRDPMSNQPQHF
TRBV5-1	TRBJ2-7	CASSLDGSSYEQYF
TRBV4-2	TRBJ2-7	CASSPGQPYEQYF
TRBV5-1	TRBJ2-3	CASSTTVKADTQYF
TRBV14	TRBJ2-3	CASSQDPGLWTDTQYF
TRBV4-1	TRBJ1-2	CASSLLSAGLTTNYGYTF
TRBV18	TRBJ1-1	CATSRGTGQGPGTEAFF
TRBV19	TRBJ2-7	CASSLRDRGYEQYF
TRBV5-1	TRBJ1-1	CASSLGDRLNTEAFF
TRBV6-5	TRBJ1-6	CASSYDPFNSPLHF
TRBV9	TRBJ1-1	CASSRDTEAFF
TRBV4-3	TRBJ1-2	CASSLGWGGYNYGYTF
TRBV27	TRBJ1-6	CASSFLPDSLVSPLHF
TRBV7-7	TRBJ2-3	CASGTGEVTDTQYF
TRBV6-5	TRBJ1-5	CASRPRVYSNQPQHF
TRBV11-2	TRBJ2-7	CASSASIYYEQYF
TRBV9	TRBJ2-1	CASSPHQLGTKSEQFF
TRBV5-6	TRBJ2-3	CASSPLGRMDTDTQYF
TRBV19	TRBJ2-2	CASSIAGELFF
TRBV19	TRBJ2-7	CASSATMGLARYEQYF
TRBV6-5	TRBJ1-6	CASSYLGGDSPLHF
TRBV11-2	TRBJ1-2	CASSLKGGGGYTF
TRBV6-1	TRBJ1-2	CASSESQGVGYTF
TRBV6-1	TRBJ2-1	CASSEAAAGLYNEQFF
TRBV18	TRBJ2-5	CASSPTDGVAETQYF
TRBV28	TRBJ2-6	CASSTVKSSGANVLTF
TRBV7-6	TRBJ1-2	CASSWGPANYGYTF
TRBV2	TRBJ1-2	CASRTGTELRYTF
TRBV9	TRBJ1-4	CASSVDPPGTLLGEKLFF
TRBV4-2	TRBJ2-7	CASSQEGPGGESYEQYF
TRBV18	TRBJ1-1	CASSNRAVNTEAFF
TRBV6-1	TRBJ2-7	CASSSVAGNYEQYF
TRBV7-9	TRBJ1-4	CASSLAGGEKLFF
TRBV6-6	TRBJ2-3	CASMLSGLNTDTQYF
TRBV30	TRBJ1-1	CAWSVQRRTAPRNTEAFF
TRBV10-2	TRBJ2-3	CASVGPRITDTQYF
TRBV18	TRBJ1-4	CASSPGGQGGEKLFF
TRBV15	TRBJ1-6	CATSRDRGSSSPLHF
TRBV25-1	TRBJ1-6	CASSTTGGFNSPLHF
TRBV15	TRBJ1-1	CATSRDFAVNTEAFF
TRBV5-1	TRBJ1-4	CASSLNFPPEKLFF
TRBV7-9	TRBJ1-2	CASPSPPGRLRDYGYTF
TRBV5-8	TRBJ2-5	CASSGGRVKPETQYF
TRBV9	TRBJ1-4	CASSVAGIANEKLFF
TRBV9	TRBJ2-1	CASSVDVGEQFF
TRBV28	TRBJ1-1	CASSLGYLNTEAFF